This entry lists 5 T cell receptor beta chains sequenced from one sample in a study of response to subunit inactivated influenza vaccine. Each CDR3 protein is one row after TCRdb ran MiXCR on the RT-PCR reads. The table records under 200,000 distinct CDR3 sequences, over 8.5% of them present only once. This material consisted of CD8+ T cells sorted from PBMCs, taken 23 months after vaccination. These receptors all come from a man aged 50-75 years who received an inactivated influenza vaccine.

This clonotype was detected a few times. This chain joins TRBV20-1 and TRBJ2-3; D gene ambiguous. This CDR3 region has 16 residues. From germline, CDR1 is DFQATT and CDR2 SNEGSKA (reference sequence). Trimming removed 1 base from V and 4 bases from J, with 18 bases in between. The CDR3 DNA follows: TGCAGTGCTAGAGGGGGATTCTATGTTATGGCAGATACGCAGTATTTT. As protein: CSARGGFYVMADTQYF.

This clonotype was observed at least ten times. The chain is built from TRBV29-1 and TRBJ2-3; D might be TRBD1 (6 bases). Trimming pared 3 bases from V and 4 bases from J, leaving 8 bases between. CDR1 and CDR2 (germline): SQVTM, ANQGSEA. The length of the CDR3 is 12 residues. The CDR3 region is CSVDQGPDTQYF. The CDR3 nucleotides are TGCAGCGTTGATCAGGGGCCAGATACGCAGTATTTT.

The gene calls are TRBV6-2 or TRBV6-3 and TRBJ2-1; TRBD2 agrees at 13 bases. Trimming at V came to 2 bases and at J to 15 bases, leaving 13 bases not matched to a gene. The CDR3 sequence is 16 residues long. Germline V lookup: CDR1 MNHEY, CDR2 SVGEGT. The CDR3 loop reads CASSYGTSGEDDFPFF. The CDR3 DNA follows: TGTGCCAGCAGTTACGGGACTAGCGGGGAGGATGATTTTCCGTTCTTC.

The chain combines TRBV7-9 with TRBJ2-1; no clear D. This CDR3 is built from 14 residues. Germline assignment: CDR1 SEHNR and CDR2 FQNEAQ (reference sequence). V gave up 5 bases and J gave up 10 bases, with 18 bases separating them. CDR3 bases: TGTGCCAGCAGCCCGGTCGGATCAGTCTTGGAGCAGTTCTTC. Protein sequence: CASSPVGSVLEQFF. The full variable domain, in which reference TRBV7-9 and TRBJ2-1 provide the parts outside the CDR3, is DTGVSQNPRHKITKRGQNVTFRCDPISEHNRLYWYRQTLGQGPEFLTYFQNEAQLEKSRLLSDRFSAERPKGSFSTLEIQRTEQGDSAMYLCASSPVGSVLEQFFGPGTRLTVL.

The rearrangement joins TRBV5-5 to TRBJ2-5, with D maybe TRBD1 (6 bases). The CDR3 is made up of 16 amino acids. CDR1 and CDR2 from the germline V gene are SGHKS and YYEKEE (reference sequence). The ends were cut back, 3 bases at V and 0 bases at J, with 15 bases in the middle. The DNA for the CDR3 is TGTGCCAGCAGCTCCCTGCGGACAGCGTACCAAGAGACCCAGTACTTC. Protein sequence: CASSSLRTAYQETQYF.